Following are 17 T cell receptor beta chains from one sample sequenced in a study of cytomegalovirus exposure and HLA in healthy donors. Vbeta (60) and Jbeta (13) primers were used in the PCR. Using immunoSEQ multiplex PCR, the repertoire was profiled, and TCRdb retains in-frame clones only, with some absent. The sample comprises 100,000 to 120,000 clones, over 70% of which are singletons, and 8.6% rests with the top ten. The sample comprised PBMCs. The receptors derive from a woman in her forties in good health and CMV-seropositive.

V is TRBV28 and J is TRBJ2-3; perhaps TRBD2 as D (7 bases). V lost 4 bases to trimming and J lost 3 bases, with 20 bases between them. The CDR3 loop spans 17 amino acids. Germline lookup yields CDR1 MDHEN and CDR2 SYDVKM. The CDR3 sequence is CASSYGTLGGPTDTQYF. CDR3 nucleotide sequence: TGTGCCAGCAGTTATGGGACCCTCGGGGGGCCGACAGATACGCAGTATTTT.

This chain links TRBV11-3 with TRBJ2-7, with a weak D call TRBD1 (5 bases). The CDR3 is made up of 14 amino acids. V lost 0 bases, J lost 4 bases, and 10 bases lay in between. CDR1 and CDR2 (germline): SGHNT, YENEEA. Written as DNA, the CDR3 is TGTGCCAGCAGCTTAGACAGGGCTGAGTACGAGCAGTACTTC. Its translation: CASSLDRAEYEQYF.

The rearrangement uses TRBV11-3 and TRBJ2-1, with D tentatively TRBD2 (5 bases). Trimming removed 5 bases at V and 6 bases at J, with 17 bases between. This CDR3 is 15 amino acids long. Germline CDR1 is SGHNT and CDR2 is YENEEA. The CDR3 loop reads CASSPIWEIFNEQFF. In DNA, the CDR3 is TGTGCCAGCAGCCCTATCTGGGAGATATTCAATGAGCAGTTCTTC.

This sequence joins TRBV10-1 and TRBJ2-2; the match to TRBD2 covers 8 bases. Germline-derived CDR1 and CDR2 are WNHNN and SYGVQD (reference sequence). Trimming at V came to 5 bases and at J to 6 bases, leaving 5 bases not matched to a gene. The CDR3 runs to 14 residues. The CDR3 sequence is CASSQAGAAGELFF. The CDR3 coding sequence is TGCGCCAGCAGTCAAGCGGGAGCAGCCGGGGAGCTGTTTTTT.

The chain joins TRBV6-5 to TRBJ2-1, with 7 bases matching TRBD2. This CDR3 comprises 15 residues. Germline trimming cut 6 bases from V and 0 bases from J; bases unmatched to any gene: 5. The germline CDR1 and CDR2 sequences are MNHEY and SVGAGI. The CDR3 DNA reads TGTGCCAGCAGCCCACTAGCGTACTCCTACAATGAGCAGTTCTTC. It encodes CASSPLAYSYNEQFF.

The chain combines TRBV15 with TRBJ1-1; 7 bases agree with TRBD1. Germline V lookup: CDR1 LNHNV, CDR2 YYDKDF (reference sequence). The CDR3 is 16 residues long. Trimming cost V 3 bases and J 0 bases; bases outside gene matches: 7. In DNA, the CDR3 is TGTGCCACCAGCAGGCCCGGGACAGCCGTGAACACTGAAGCTTTCTTT. Translation: CATSRPGTAVNTEAFF.

The chain carries TRBV9 and TRBJ1-3; the match to TRBD1 covers 8 bases. This CDR3 has 17 residues. Germline CDR1 reads SGDLS; CDR2 reads YYNGEE. The V and J ends lost 2 bases and 2 bases, in that order; junction bases with no gene match: 9. The CDR3 region is CASSVGGQGSTGNTIYF. CDR3 sequence (DNA): TGTGCCAGCAGCGTTGGAGGACAGGGTAGCACTGGAAACACCATATATTTT.

This chain connects TRBV7-8 to TRBJ1-3; the match to TRBD1 covers 7 bases. Germline loops: CDR1 SGHVS, CDR2 FQNEAQ. V was clipped by 5 bases and J by 0 bases; unmatched bases: 16. The CDR3 extends over 19 amino acids. The CDR3 DNA sequence: TGTGCCAGCAGCGAAGACAGGGTCCATGATCTCTACTCTGGAAACACCATATATTTT. This encodes CASSEDRVHDLYSGNTIYF. Drawing the rest from reference TRBV7-8 and TRBJ1-3, the complete variable domain is GAGVSQSPRYKVAKRGQDVALRCDPISGHVSLFWYQQALGQGPEFLTYFQNEAQLDKSGLPSDRFFAERPEGSVSTLKIQRTQQEDSAVYLCASSEDRVHDLYSGNTIYFGEGSWLTVV.

This clone was found a few times. V gene TRBV7-9 combines with J gene TRBJ2-1; 12 bases match TRBD2. From germline, CDR1 is SEHNR and CDR2 FQNEAQ (reference sequence). The CDR3 length is 15 residues. Germline trimming cut 5 bases from V and 3 bases from J; bases unmatched to any gene: 2. CDR3 nucleotides: TGTGCCAGCAGCAGGACTAGCGGGGACTACAATGAGCAGTTCTTC. The encoded protein is CASSRTSGDYNEQFF. The variable domain in full, with the rest retrieved from reference TRBV7-9 and TRBJ2-1, is DTGVSQNPRHKITKRGQNVTFRCDPISEHNRLYWYRQTLGQGPEFLTYFQNEAQLEKSRLLSDRFSAERPKGSFSTLEIQRTEQGDSAMYLCASSRTSGDYNEQFFGPGTRLTVL.

This chain joins TRBV7-9 and TRBJ1-4; 7 nucleotides line up with TRBD1. CDR1 SEHNR and CDR2 FQNEAQ come from the germline V gene (reference sequence). This CDR3 comprises 16 residues. Unmatched junction bases numbered 5, after V lost 1 base and J lost 3 bases. The CDR3 loop is CASSLVPGGPNEKLFF. CDR3 DNA: TGTGCCAGCAGCTTAGTACCAGGGGGACCTAATGAAAAACTGTTTTTT.

This chain uses TRBV18 with TRBJ2-5, with 8 bases aligning to TRBD2. There are 16 residues in the CDR3. Germline CDR1 and CDR2: KGHSH and LQKENI. J was trimmed by 8 bases and V by 0 bases; bases with no gene match: 11. The CDR3 DNA is TGTGCCAGCTCACCACCATTAACCGGGACTAGAGTAACCCAGTACTTC. This sequence encodes CASSPPLTGTRVTQYF.

Points on this clone: This sample includes further DNA sequences coding for the same CDR3. The rearrangement uses TRBV28 and TRBJ1-1; 9 bases fit TRBD1. The CDR3 has 14 residues. The germline gives CDR1 MDHEN, CDR2 SYDVKM. V dropped 4 bases and J dropped 4; count of bases not matched to a gene: 4. The DNA of the CDR3 is TGTGCCAGCAGTTCCGGACAGGGGAGCACTGAAGCTTTCTTT. Its translation is CASSSGQGSTEAFF.

The V call is TRBV5-1, the J call TRBJ2-2; no clear D. The CDR3 length is 13 residues. Germline V gene lookup returns CDR1 SGHRS and CDR2 YFSETQ. V was cut by 1 base and J by 7 bases, with 8 bases left in between. CDR3 protein: CASSLKFSGELFF. The CDR3 DNA is TGCGCCAGCAGCTTGAAATTCAGCGGGGAGCTGTTTTTT.

This chain uses TRBV5-1 with TRBJ2-5, with 8 bases aligning to TRBD1. V gave up 0 bases and J gave up 5 bases; unmatched junction bases: 9. The CDR3 extends over 16 amino acids. Germline CDR1 reads SGHRS; CDR2 reads YFSETQ. The CDR3 DNA sequence: TGCGCCAGCAGCTTGGCCCTTACAGGGGGTTTGGAGACCCAGTACTTC. Translating it yields CASSLALTGGLETQYF.

This clone appeared a single time. The chain combines TRBV28 with TRBJ2-1; 9 positions agree with TRBD1. The CDR3 has 14 residues. In germline, CDR1 is MDHEN, CDR2 SYDVKM. Germline trimming cut 5 bases from V and 5 bases from J; bases unmatched to any gene: 4. The CDR3 bases are TGTGCCAGCAGTGGGACAGGGTCCCACAATGAGCAGTTCTTC. This gives the protein CASSGTGSHNEQFF.

This rearrangement joins TRBV2 to TRBJ1-3; a weak D match, TRBD1 (6 bases). From germline, CDR1 is SNHLY and CDR2 FYNNEI. This CDR3 spans 13 amino acids. The V end lost 8 bases, the J end lost 2 bases, and 10 bases lay between the germline ends. This CDR3 is CASHRDTGNTIYF. The DNA for the CDR3 is TGTGCCAGCCACCGGGACACTGGAAACACCATATATTTT.

V and J are TRBV7-3 and TRBJ1-1; D possibly corresponds to TRBD1 (6 bases). Deletions cut 5 bases from V and 0 bases from J, with 16 bases between. CDR1 and CDR2 from the germline V gene are SGHTA and FQGTGA. This CDR3 is 16 amino acids long. In DNA form, the CDR3 reads TGTGCCAGCAGCCCTACGGCGGGGGGCGTGAACACTGAAGCTTTCTTT. This codes for CASSPTAGGVNTEAFF. Together with reference TRBV7-3 and TRBJ1-1, the CDR3 gives the full variable domain: GAGVSQTPSNKVTEKGKYVELRCDPISGHTALYWYRQSLGQGPEFLIYFQGTGAADDSGLPNDRFFAVRPEGSVSTLKIQRTERGDSAVYLCASSPTAGGVNTEAFFGQGTRLTVV.